The entry that follows covers one T cell receptor (beta chain) sequence. There are 14 residues in the CDR3. CDR1 and CDR2 (germline): MNHEY, SMNVEV (reference sequence). Unmatched junction bases numbered 9, after V lost 6 bases and J lost 7 bases. The record originates from a study of blood T cell repertoires in COVID-19. Background on the study: Sites in the United States, Italy and Spain provided acute and convalescent COVID-19 samples. The cDNA or gDNA used as material had been derived from T cells, B-cell-depleted T cells, or PBMCs.

Under the authors' procedure: Researchers report that nucleated cell counts were estimated from reference gene primer amplification. Only in-frame clones appear in the TCRdb table, and some are missing; sequencing was by immunoSEQ multiplex PCR. The DNA was the basis for D and trimming; V, J and clone size are from that table. This table has about 97,000 clones, around 92% appearing once. Sequenced input: peripheral blood. The clonotype was recovered from a man over 45 with active COVID-19. The chain recombines TRBV27 with TRBJ1-5, with 7 nucleotides matching TRBD1. The CDR3 DNA sequence: TGTGCCAGCAGACCTGGACAGGTTAGCCAGCCCCAGCATTTT. This gives the protein CASRPGQVSQPQHF.